These T cell receptor beta chains were read from a single sample in a study of cytotoxic CD8 clonotypes in ibrutinib-treated CLL. Using immunoSEQ multiplex PCR, the repertoire was profiled, and TCRdb retains in-frame clones only, with some absent. This table has around 310,000 clones, around four fifths appearing once. The starting material was PBMCs, obtained before ibrutinib treatment. The source of these receptors is a human donor with chronic lymphocytic leukemia. CDR3s include the opening cysteine and the closing phenylalanine or tryptophan. D genes are given only for firm matches. Clone size is shown for a subset of rows, as once, few, many or a class of expanded clone.

TRBV11-2	few	TRBJ1-1	.	CASSTAGRAEAFF	TGTGCCAGCAGCACAGCGGGAAGAGCTGAAGCTTTCTTT
TRBV30	.	TRBJ1-4	.	CARKGGPEDEKLFF	TGTGCCCGGAAAGGAGGGCCCGAAGATGAAAAACTGTTTTTT
TRBV28	.	TRBJ2-7	.	CASREVVRSTDSYEQYF	TGTGCCAGCAGGGAGGTGGTTAGGTCGACTGACTCCTACGAGCAGTACTTC
TRBV25-1	few	TRBJ2-3	.	CASSPPLGTDTQYF	TGTGCCAGCAGTCCCCCCCTAGGGACAGATACGCAGTATTTT
TRBV4-3	.	TRBJ1-2	.	CASSQAGRGTGYTF	TGCGCCAGCAGCCAAGCAGGCAGGGGAACGGGCTACACCTTC
TRBV30	.	TRBJ1-5	.	CAWTTGSQPQHF	TGTGCCTGGACCACCGGGAGTCAGCCCCAGCATTTT
TRBV5-1	.	TRBJ2-7	.	CASSEDGQIYEQYF	TGCGCCAGCAGCGAAGACGGGCAGATATACGAGCAGTACTTC
TRBV11-3	.	TRBJ2-7	TRBD1	CASSRQGSSYEQYF	TGTGCCAGCAGCCGACAGGGGAGCTCCTACGAGCAGTACTTC
TRBV7-2	.	TRBJ2-1	TRBD2	CASSLDGRAFRSYNEQFF	TGTGCCAGCAGCTTGGACGGGAGGGCCTTCAGGTCCTACAATGAGCAGTTCTTC
TRBV5-1	.	TRBJ2-5	.	CASTQDTQETQYF	TGCGCCAGCACCCAAGACACCCAAGAGACCCAGTACTTC
TRBV9	.	TRBJ2-7	TRBD2	CASSVGGSRYSYEQYF	TGTGCCAGCAGCGTTGGCGGGAGTAGGTACAGCTACGAGCAGTACTTC
TRBV27	.	TRBJ1-1	TRBD1	CASSINRGMNTEAFF	TGTGCCAGCAGTATTAACAGGGGAATGAACACTGAAGCTTTCTTT
TRBV7-2	few	TRBJ2-7	.	CASSLVASYEQYF	TGTGCCAGCAGCTTAGTGGCCAGCTACGAGCAGTACTTC
TRBV9	.	TRBJ1-4	TRBD1	CASSGRDRGPEKLFF	TGTGCCAGCAGCGGACGGGACAGGGGGCCTGAAAAACTGTTTTTT
TRBV18	.	TRBJ2-7	.	CASSPGGTYEQYF	TGTGCCAGCTCACCGGGGGGTACCTACGAGCAGTACTTC
TRBV6-5	.	TRBJ1-2	TRBD1	CASSYGGTAVGYTF	TGTGCCAGCAGTTACGGAGGGACAGCCGTTGGCTACACCTTC
TRBV10-3	few	TRBJ2-7	.	CATKKGRDHEQYF	TGTGCCACCAAGAAGGGAAGGGACCACGAGCAGTACTTC
TRBV6-5	.	TRBJ2-1	TRBD2	CASSYVASGLEFF	TGTGCCAGCAGTTACGTGGCTAGCGGGTTAGAGTTCTTC
TRBV19	.	TRBJ1-1	.	CASSKPGERGHTEAFF	TGTGCCAGTAGTAAACCTGGAGAACGGGGGCACACTGAAGCTTTCTTT
TRBV27	few	TRBJ2-7	.	CASSLISGVSYEQYF	TGTGCCAGCAGTCTCATTAGCGGAGTCTCCTACGAGCAGTACTTC
TRBV7-8	.	TRBJ2-7	.	CASSLRGQARSYEQYF	TGTGCCAGCAGCTTAAGGGGTCAGGCGAGGTCCTACGAGCAGTACTTC
TRBV9	once	TRBJ2-7	TRBD2	CASSAAGTSGSRSYEQYF	TGTGCCAGCAGTGCAGCCGGGACTAGCGGGAGTAGGTCCTACGAGCAGTACTTC
TRBV27	.	TRBJ2-7	TRBD1	CASSDPGQGAYEQYF	TGTGCCAGCAGCGACCCGGGACAGGGGGCCTACGAGCAGTACTTC
TRBV5-4	.	TRBJ1-5	.	CASSLKGHNQPQHF	TGTGCCAGCAGCTTGAAGGGGCACAATCAGCCCCAGCATTTT
TRBV2	.	TRBJ1-5	.	CASSEAWQHSNQPQHF	TGTGCCAGCAGTGAAGCATGGCAGCATAGCAATCAGCCCCAGCATTTT
TRBV28	.	TRBJ1-1	.	CASRYRDTAFF	TGTGCCAGCAGGTACAGGGATACAGCTTTCTTT
TRBV7-9	.	TRBJ1-4	.	CASSEHFNEKLFF	TGTGCCAGCAGCGAACACTTCAATGAAAAACTGTTTTTT
TRBV28	.	TRBJ1-2	TRBD1	CASTPGQLGYTF	TGTGCCAGCACACCGGGACAGCTCGGCTACACCTTC
TRBV7-9	.	TRBJ2-1	.	CASSLGLGNNEQFF	TGTGCCAGCAGCTTAGGACTGGGAAACAATGAGCAGTTCTTC
TRBV6-5	.	TRBJ1-2	TRBD1	CASRGRGRIGYTF	TGTGCCAGCCGAGGGAGGGGGCGAATCGGGTACACCTTC
TRBV15	many	TRBJ2-3	.	CATSSGLQYPDTQYF	TGTGCCACCAGCAGCGGACTCCAGTACCCAGATACGCAGTATTTT
TRBV7-2	.	TRBJ2-7	.	CASSLQGNEQYF	TGTGCCAGCAGCTTGCAGGGGAACGAGCAGTACTTC
TRBV7-6	.	TRBJ2-2	.	CASSLGFGELFF	TGTGCCAGCAGCTTGGGTTTCGGGGAGCTGTTTTTT
TRBV5-1	.	TRBJ2-1	TRBD1	CASSRRDRGNNEQFF	TGCGCCAGCAGCCGTCGGGACAGGGGAAACAATGAGCAGTTCTTC
TRBV6-5	.	TRBJ1-3	.	CASSYGTRSSGNTIYF	TGTGCCAGCAGTTACGGGACACGCAGCTCTGGAAACACCATATATTTT
TRBV7-3	once	TRBJ2-1	.	CASSSIASYNEQFF	TGTGCCAGCAGCTCCATAGCCTCCTACAATGAGCAGTTCTTC
TRBV5-1	.	TRBJ2-5	.	CASSLGVEETQYF	TGCGCCAGCAGCTTGGGAGTGGAAGAGACCCAGTACTTC
TRBV5-6	.	TRBJ2-7	.	CASSYTSSYEQYF	TGTGCCAGCAGCTATACGAGCTCCTACGAGCAGTACTTC
TRBV4-1	few	TRBJ1-1	TRBD1	CASSQGQGVNTEAFF	TGCGCCAGCAGCCAAGGACAGGGAGTAAACACTGAAGCTTTCTTT
TRBV15	.	TRBJ2-7	.	CATRSYRPYEQYF	TGTGCCACCAGATCCTATCGCCCCTACGAGCAGTACTTC
TRBV21-1	.	TRBJ1-5	.	CASSKGGQGGNQPQHF	TGTGCCAGCAGCAAAGGGGGACAGGGGGGAAATCAGCCCCAGCATTTT
TRBV4-2	.	TRBJ1-2	.	CASSPEGQPFYGYTF	TGTGCCAGCAGCCCAGAAGGACAGCCGTTCTATGGCTACACCTTC
TRBV11-3	.	TRBJ2-1	TRBD2	CASSHQRERFLNEQFF	TGTGCCAGCAGTCATCAGCGGGAGAGGTTCCTCAATGAGCAGTTCTTC
TRBV30	.	TRBJ2-7	TRBD2	CAWSVLSAGDPGYEQYF	TGTGCCTGGAGTGTACTCTCGGCGGGGGATCCGGGATACGAGCAGTACTTC
TRBV7-2	.	TRBJ2-7	TRBD2	CASSSQGSEAGAKEQYF	TGTGCCAGCAGCTCCCAGGGGTCGGAAGCGGGAGCGAAGGAGCAGTACTTC
TRBV2	once	TRBJ2-1	TRBD1	CASSQGAVYNEQFF	TGTGCCAGCAGCCAGGGGGCGGTATACAATGAGCAGTTCTTC
TRBV7-2	.	TRBJ2-3	.	CASSSTDTQYF	TGTGCCAGCAGCTCTACAGATACGCAGTATTTT
TRBV30	.	TRBJ2-7	TRBD2	CAWMRWKAGVNEQYF	TGTGCCTGGATGCGCTGGAAAGCGGGAGTTAACGAGCAGTACTTC
TRBV25-1	few	TRBJ2-2	TRBD1	CASSEWTGTTGELFF	TGTGCCAGCAGTGAGTGGACAGGGACCACCGGGGAGCTGTTTTTT
TRBV11-2	.	TRBJ1-2	TRBD1	CASSLVAYRDSYGYTF	TGTGCCAGCAGCTTAGTCGCCTACCGGGACAGCTATGGCTACACCTTC
TRBV18	.	TRBJ2-3	.	CASSSSGTGGTDTQYF	TGTGCCAGCTCATCCTCGGGTACCGGGGGCACAGATACGCAGTATTTT
TRBV6-4	.	TRBJ2-3	.	CASSRDGGTDTQYF	TGTGCCAGCAGTCGGGACGGAGGCACAGATACGCAGTATTTT
TRBV9	.	TRBJ2-1	.	CASSPSGAGNEQFF	TGTGCCAGCAGCCCGAGCGGAGCCGGGAATGAGCAGTTCTTC
TRBV6-4	.	TRBJ2-1	.	CASSVTYEQFF	TGTGCCAGCAGTGTTACGTATGAGCAGTTCTTC
TRBV2	.	TRBJ2-1	TRBD2	CASSEALLGLAHEQFF	TGTGCCAGCAGTGAAGCGCTTCTGGGACTAGCGCACGAGCAGTTCTTC